Presented here are 22 T cell receptor beta chains from one specimen sequenced in a study of shared clonotypes between healthy human individuals. Generated by immunoSEQ multiplex PCR, the TCRdb table keeps only in-frame clones and is missing some. This sample carries roughly 1,500,000 clones, approximately 98% of them seen once, and the ten largest clones take approximately 0.45%. The sample taken for sequencing was naive CD4+ T cells sorted from blood. Subset given: CD45RA+ positively selected. These receptors all come from a man aged 25 to 40 in good health.

The genes are TRBV7-9 and TRBJ2-7; 12 bases fit TRBD2. The germline gives CDR1 SEHNR, CDR2 FQNEAQ (reference sequence). The V segment lost 5 bases and the J segment 2 bases; nucleotides outside the gene matches: 7. This CDR3 region has 16 residues. The CDR3 is CASSVTSGSSPYEQYF. CDR3 bases: TGTGCCAGCAGCGTGACTAGCGGGAGTTCCCCCTACGAGCAGTACTTC.

V and J are TRBV7-9 and TRBJ2-2, with 10 positions matching TRBD2. After removal of 5 bases from V and 5 bases from J, the junction contained 8 bases not matched to a gene. Germline CDR1 reads SEHNR; CDR2 reads FQNEAQ (reference sequence). This CDR3 contains 16 residues. The CDR3: CASSAYGLAETGELFF. The CDR3 DNA reads TGTGCCAGCAGCGCCTATGGACTAGCGGAGACCGGGGAGCTGTTTTTT.

The rearrangement uses TRBV18 and TRBJ2-7; possibly TRBD1 for D (6 bases). The germline V and J ends were trimmed by 0 bases and 3 bases, with 15 bases remaining between them. The CDR3 has 16 residues. The V gene's germline CDR1 is KGHSH and CDR2 LQKENI. The CDR3 loop reads CASSPPNRARGYEQYF. As DNA, the CDR3 is TGTGCCAGCTCACCACCGAACAGGGCGAGAGGCTACGAGCAGTACTTC.

V gene TRBV4-1 combines with J gene TRBJ2-7; a possible D gene is TRBD2 (6 bases). Trimming removed 0 bases from V and 2 bases from J, with 8 bases in between. This CDR3 region has 14 residues. CDR1 is MGHRA and CDR2 is YSYEKL in the germline V gene. The CDR3 is CASSQERGAYEQYF. CDR3 coding DNA: TGCGCCAGCAGCCAAGAGCGGGGCGCCTACGAGCAGTACTTC.

The chain links TRBV7-3 to TRBJ2-1; D ambiguous. Trimming took off 4 bases at V and 4 bases at J, with 14 bases between the two ends. The CDR3 runs to 15 residues. Germline V lookup: CDR1 SGHTA, CDR2 FQGTGA. CDR3 coding DNA: TGTGCCAGCAGCTCCACATTAGCTGGATACAATGAGCAGTTCTTC. Translation gives CASSSTLAGYNEQFF.

V and J are TRBV19 and TRBJ2-1, with D uncertain. The CDR3 covers 14 residues. The germline CDR1 and CDR2 sequences are LNHDA and SQIVND (reference sequence). V was pared by 5 bases and J by 5 bases, with 13 bases between. The CDR3: CASSLRRANNEQFF. For the CDR3, the DNA is TGTGCCAGTAGTCTGCGTAGGGCGAACAATGAGCAGTTCTTC.

V and J are TRBV19 and TRBJ2-7, with 8 bases matching TRBD2. V was clipped by 6 bases and J by 2 bases; unmatched bases: 6. This CDR3 region has 14 residues. The germline CDR1 and CDR2 sequences are LNHDA and SQIVND (reference sequence). CDR3 sequence reads: CASRVNGRAYEQYF. For the CDR3, the DNA is TGTGCCAGTAGGGTTAACGGGAGGGCCTACGAGCAGTACTTC.

The CDR3 loop is CASSVSGVYEQYF. The CDR3 DNA sequence: TGTGCCAGCAGTGTATCGGGGGTCTACGAGCAGTACTTC. The chain recombines TRBV2 with TRBJ2-7; D is perhaps TRBD2 (6 bases). V lost 4 bases and J 3 bases, leaving 10 bases between the germline ends. Germline loops: CDR1 SNHLY, CDR2 FYNNEI. This CDR3 has 13 amino acids.

This clone appeared a single time. This chain uses TRBV4-1 with TRBJ1-1; 7 positions agree with TRBD1. The CDR3 extends over 16 amino acids. V shed 0 bases, J shed 2 bases, and the junction held 6 bases outside the gene matches. From germline, CDR1 is MGHRA and CDR2 YSYEKL. For the CDR3, the DNA is TGCGCCAGCAGCCAAGAACAGGGGAGGATAAACACTGAAGCTTTCTTT. This sequence encodes CASSQEQGRINTEAFF.

This sequence joins TRBV5-1 and TRBJ2-1, with 7 bases lining up with TRBD1. Germline V gives CDR1 SGHRS, CDR2 YFSETQ. The V and J ends lost 3 bases and 1 base, in that order; junction bases with no gene match: 4. The CDR3 covers 15 residues. CDR3 in DNA: TGCGCCAGCAGCTCTCCGGGACAGTCCTACAATGAGCAGTTCTTC. The encoded protein is CASSSPGQSYNEQFF.

Here the CDR3 DNA reads TGTGCCAGCAGTTTGAGGGCTGCCTATGGCTACACCTTC. Its translation: CASSLRAAYGYTF. The gene calls are TRBV27 and TRBJ1-2; unclear D gene. This CDR3 contains 13 residues. V gave up 3 bases and J gave up 4 bases, with 9 bases separating them. Germline lookup yields CDR1 MNHEY and CDR2 SMNVEV (reference sequence).

J is TRBJ1-4 and V is TRBV5-1, with D uncertain. V was trimmed by 1 base and J by 4 bases, leaving 8 bases between them. Per the germline V gene, CDR1 is SGHRS and CDR2 is YFSETQ. CDR3 length: 14 amino acids. The CDR3 spells CASSLIPSNEKLFF. The CDR3 region has the DNA TGCGCCAGCAGCTTGATACCCAGTAATGAAAAACTGTTTTTT.

This chain links TRBV7-9 with TRBJ2-1; 8 positions match TRBD2. Germline V gives CDR1 SEHNR, CDR2 FQNEAQ (reference sequence). The CDR3 totals 15 residues. Germline trimming cut 1 base from V and 5 bases from J; bases unmatched to any gene: 4. In DNA form, the CDR3 reads TGTGCCAGCAGCTTAGTTCTAGCGGGTAACAATGAGCAGTTCTTC. Translation: CASSLVLAGNNEQFF.

The rearrangement links TRBV27 to TRBJ2-7; 7 bases map to TRBD2. Germline assignment: CDR1 MNHEY and CDR2 SMNVEV (reference sequence). The CDR3 extends over 14 amino acids. V lost 2 bases, J lost 3 bases, and 4 bases stayed unmatched. The DNA for the CDR3 is TGTGCCAGCAGTTTAAGCGGGATGCTCTACGAGCAGTACTTC. Translated, it gives CASSLSGMLYEQYF.

Concerning this clone: Additional DNA sequences in this sample encode the identical CDR3. The chain is built from TRBV30 and TRBJ2-3, with D hard to call. CDR3 length: 12 amino acids. V gave up 0 bases and J gave up 1 base, with 2 bases separating them. Looked up from germline, CDR1 is GTSNPN and CDR2 is SVGIG (reference sequence). The CDR3 loop is CAWSVGTDTQYF. CDR3 nucleotides: TGTGCCTGGAGTGTAGGCACAGATACGCAGTATTTT.

Notes on this clone: The sample contains more than one DNA sequence encoding this CDR3. The J gene is TRBJ2-3, the V gene TRBV5-1; no clear D gene. This CDR3 region has 13 residues. Trimming took 4 bases from V and 0 from J, leaving 6 bases between them. In germline, CDR1 is SGHRS, CDR2 YFSETQ. CDR3 sequence reads: CASSRTSTDTQYF. The CDR3 region has the DNA TGCGCCAGCAGCCGCACTAGCACAGATACGCAGTATTTT.

This clone appeared a single time. The gene calls are TRBV14 and TRBJ2-1; the match to TRBD2 covers 10 bases. V lost 0 bases and J lost 0; bases outside the gene matches: 8. Germline V gene data show CDR1 as SGHDN and CDR2 as FVKESK. The CDR3 spans 19 residues. CDR3 nucleotide sequence: TGTGCCAGCAGCCAAGAGGCTAGCGGGAGTTTAGGCTCCTACAATGAGCAGTTCTTC. Amino acid sequence: CASSQEASGSLGSYNEQFF.

CDR3 in amino acids: CSATDLYRASYNEQFF. The CDR3 bases are TGCAGCGCGACCGATTTATACAGGGCGAGCTACAATGAGCAGTTCTTC. The chain carries TRBV29-1 and TRBJ2-1, with D perhaps matching TRBD1 (6 bases). Between the trimmed V and J ends, which lost 7 bases and 3 bases, there was a span of 22 bases. The germline gives CDR1 SQVTM, CDR2 ANQGSEA. The CDR3 loop spans 16 amino acids.

The chain couples TRBV7-9 to TRBJ2-7; D possibly corresponds to TRBD1 (5 bases). Germline CDR1 and CDR2: SEHNR and FQNEAQ (reference sequence). The length of the CDR3 is 14 residues. The ends were cut back, 2 bases at V and 5 bases at J, with 13 bases in the middle. CDR3 coding DNA: TGTGCCAGCAGCTTAAATCAGGGTGTGGACGAGCAGTACTTC. It encodes CASSLNQGVDEQYF.

Remarks on this clone: Other DNA sequences in this specimen translate into the identical CDR3. The rearrangement joins TRBV18 to TRBJ2-1, with TRBD2 identical over 11 bases. This CDR3 has 14 residues. CDR1 and CDR2 from the germline V gene are KGHSH and LQKENI. J was trimmed by 7 bases and V by 2 bases; bases with no gene match: 1. As DNA, the CDR3 is TGTGCCAGCTCACCAACTAGCGGGAGTAATGAGCAGTTCTTC. Residues: CASSPTSGSNEQFF.

CDR3 nucleotides: TGTGCCCCACCGGGGCTAGCGGGGCCCGAGCAGTACTTC. Its protein product is CAPPGLAGPEQYF. The chain links TRBV19 to TRBJ2-7; 9 bases align to TRBD2. Germline V gives CDR1 LNHDA, CDR2 SQIVND (reference sequence). The CDR3 extends over 13 amino acids. The trim removed 11 bases at V and 6 bases at J, leaving 11 bases unmatched.

V is TRBV18 and J is TRBJ2-7; D is possibly TRBD1 or TRBD2 (6 bases each). V lost 4 bases and J lost 4, with 17 bases in between. Germline V gene sequence: CDR1 KGHSH, CDR2 LQKENI. The CDR3 covers 15 residues. CDR3 sequence (DNA): TGTGCCAGCTCACACCCGAACGGGGGACAATACGAGCAGTACTTC. Encoded protein: CASSHPNGGQYEQYF.